This TCR beta chain is drawn from a study of cytomegalovirus exposure and HLA in healthy donors. PCR primers comprised 60 Vbeta and 13 Jbeta primers. Measured with immunoSEQ multiplex PCR; TCRdb has only the in-frame clones, and not every one. The sample carries tens of thousands of clones, 72% recorded once. The CDR3 has 14 amino acids. Per the germline V gene, CDR1 is MNHEY and CDR2 is SVGAGI. V lost 8 bases and J 3 bases, leaving 14 bases between the germline ends. This TCR came from a woman aged 45-65 years in good health and CMV-seropositive. Sequencing input: PBMCs. The V and J genes are TRBV6-5 and TRBJ2-1, with a weak D call TRBD2 (6 bases). CDR3 bases: TGTGCCAGCCGGGGGTTGCGGGTCTACAATGAGCAGTTCTTC. Its protein product is CASRGLRVYNEQFF.